The clone carrying this TCR beta chain was seen only a few times. As yet, its antigen is unknown. The data derive from a study of beta chain features in type 1 diabetes. Study overall: Over all samples combined, fewer than 140,000,000 sorted cells were examined.

CDR1 is SGHTA and CDR2 is FQGNSA in the germline V gene. Trimming at V came to 5 bases and at J to 3 bases, leaving 8 bases not matched to a gene. The CDR3 loop spans 16 amino acids. Points from the study as a whole: Insertions were fewer and deletions more numerous at VDJ junctions in type 1 diabetes patients. HLA effects on TCRB rearrangement stayed unresolved here. Type 1 diabetes patients had moderately but significantly shorter TCRB CDR3s in all four CD4+ subsets.

TCRB transcripts that were expressed got sequenced, as all of the isolated RNA had been reverse transcribed. Clones were read by immunoSEQ multiplex PCR, and TCRdb kept only the in-frame ones, dropping some. The table lists about 650,000 clones, 9.5% to 15% of them singletons. What was sequenced was naive CD4+ T cells from blood. The genes are TRBV7-2 and TRBJ2-3; TRBD2 matches 10 bases. The TCR comes from a man younger than 40 with type 1 diabetes. CDR3 nucleotides: TGTGCCAGCAGCCTAGGCGGAGCGGGGGGGACAGATACGCAGTATTTT. Its translation is CASSLGGAGGTDTQYF.